This is a list of T cell receptor beta chains from one sample in a study of T and B cells in COVID-19 patients. TCRdb re-called the multiplex PCR reads through MiXCR, storing one row per CDR3 protein. Here the sample spans about 4,100 distinct CDR3 sequences, 25% being singletons. The specimen sequenced was blood. These receptors were taken from a human donor with active COVID-19. Both conserved end residues are part of each CDR3. D genes are given only for firm matches. Part of the rows lack a size; the others show once, few, many or a class for expanded clones.

j_gene: TRBJ2-1; v_gene: TRBV7-2; abundance: few; d_gene: -; CDR3nt: TGTGCCAGCAGCCCCCCGGGTATCTCCTACAATGAGCAGTTCTTC; CDR3aa: CASSPPGISYNEQFF
j_gene: TRBJ2-7; v_gene: TRBV5-6; abundance: -; d_gene: TRBD1; CDR3nt: TGCGCCAGCAGCTTGGAACAGGGGGGCGATGAGCAGTACTTC; CDR3aa: CASSLEQGGDEQYF
j_gene: TRBJ2-5; v_gene: TRBV12-3/TRBV12-4; abundance: medium-sized; d_gene: -; CDR3nt: TGTGCCAGCAGTTTAGCTGAGGTGGAGACCCAGTACTTC; CDR3aa: CASSLAEVETQYF
j_gene: TRBJ1-2; v_gene: TRBV5-8; abundance: -; d_gene: -; CDR3nt: TGTGCCAGCAGCTTACAGGGAAGCCTCTATGGCTACACCTTC; CDR3aa: CASSLQGSLYGYTF
j_gene: TRBJ1-2; v_gene: TRBV20-1; abundance: -; d_gene: -; CDR3nt: TGCAGTGCTAGTCTAATGGCAGGGACTGGGAGGAGGTACACCTTC; CDR3aa: CSASLMAGTGRRYTF
j_gene: TRBJ2-6; v_gene: TRBV19; abundance: medium-sized; d_gene: -; CDR3nt: TGTGCCAGTAGTAGCCCTGTGGGGTCTGGGGCCAACGTCCTGACTTTC; CDR3aa: CASSSPVGSGANVLTF
j_gene: TRBJ2-1; v_gene: TRBV5-1; abundance: few; d_gene: TRBD2; CDR3nt: TGCGCCAGCAGCTTGAGCGGGACTAGCAGATCCAATGAGCAGTTCTTC; CDR3aa: CASSLSGTSRSNEQFF
j_gene: TRBJ2-7; v_gene: TRBV7-2; abundance: few; d_gene: -; CDR3nt: TGTGCCAGCAGCTTTGACCTCTACTACGAGCAGTACTTC; CDR3aa: CASSFDLYYEQYF
j_gene: TRBJ2-1; v_gene: TRBV20-1; abundance: medium-sized; d_gene: TRBD2; CDR3nt: TGCAGTGCTAGGTCAAGGTGGGGGGAGGGCGGTGAGCAGTTCTTC; CDR3aa: CSARSRWGEGGEQFF
j_gene: TRBJ2-7; v_gene: TRBV24-1; abundance: -; d_gene: -; CDR3nt: TGTGCCACCAGTGATGCCGGACGCCGGTCCGAGCAGTACTTC; CDR3aa: CATSDAGRRSEQYF
j_gene: TRBJ1-4; v_gene: TRBV6-1; abundance: -; d_gene: TRBD1; CDR3nt: TGTGCCAGCAGTGAACAGCCGGGGACAGGGCTTGAAAAACTGTTTTTT; CDR3aa: CASSEQPGTGLEKLFF
j_gene: TRBJ2-3; v_gene: TRBV5-4; abundance: medium-sized; d_gene: -; CDR3nt: TGTGCCAGCAGCTTGATAGGGAGATCAGATACGCAGTATTTT; CDR3aa: CASSLIGRSDTQYF
j_gene: TRBJ2-3; v_gene: TRBV24-1; abundance: medium-sized; d_gene: -; CDR3nt: TGTGCCACCAGTGATTTTTCCGCAGATACGCAGTATTTT; CDR3aa: CATSDFSADTQYF
j_gene: TRBJ1-1; v_gene: TRBV12-3/TRBV12-4; abundance: medium-sized; d_gene: -; CDR3nt: TGTGCCAGCAGTTTGATGGGGGGGAACACTGAAGCTTTCTTT; CDR3aa: CASSLMGGNTEAFF
j_gene: TRBJ2-3; v_gene: TRBV20-1; abundance: few; d_gene: TRBD2; CDR3nt: TGCAGTGCTCGCACTAGCGGCCCCACAGATACGCAGTATTTT; CDR3aa: CSARTSGPTDTQYF
j_gene: TRBJ1-5; v_gene: TRBV30; abundance: -; d_gene: -; CDR3nt: TGTGCCTGGAACGTTGCCAGCGGGAGTGTGAGCAATCAGCCCCAGCATTTT; CDR3aa: CAWNVASGSVSNQPQHF
j_gene: TRBJ1-6; v_gene: TRBV4-3; abundance: few; d_gene: -; CDR3nt: TGCGCCAGCAGCCAAGGACAGGATAATTCACCCCTCCACTTT; CDR3aa: CASSQGQDNSPLHF
j_gene: TRBJ1-1; v_gene: TRBV6-5; abundance: medium-sized; d_gene: -; CDR3nt: TGTGCCATCCTTTCTACAGGGAGGACTGAAGCTTTCTTT; CDR3aa: CAILSTGRTEAFF
j_gene: TRBJ1-4; v_gene: TRBV12-3/TRBV12-4; abundance: -; d_gene: -; CDR3nt: TGTGCCATCAGCCCCCAGATAAATGAAAAACTGTTTTTT; CDR3aa: CAISPQINEKLFF
j_gene: TRBJ2-3; v_gene: TRBV5-6; abundance: medium-sized; d_gene: TRBD2; CDR3nt: TGTGCCAGCAGCTTCGGACTAGAGTTGGTTTTCGCAGATACGCAGTATTTT; CDR3aa: CASSFGLELVFADTQYF
j_gene: TRBJ2-7; v_gene: TRBV12-3/TRBV12-4; abundance: medium-sized; d_gene: TRBD1; CDR3nt: TGTGCCAGCAGTTCCCCAGGGGGCTGGGAGCAGTACTTC; CDR3aa: CASSSPGGWEQYF
j_gene: TRBJ1-1; v_gene: TRBV10-3; abundance: few; d_gene: -; CDR3nt: TGTGCCATCAGTCGAGTCAGGGGAGAAGACACTGAAGCTTTCTTT; CDR3aa: CAISRVRGEDTEAFF
j_gene: TRBJ2-4; v_gene: TRBV19; abundance: medium-sized; d_gene: -; CDR3nt: TGTGCCAGTAGTCTGCGGCCGCCAGCCAAAAACACTCAGTACTTC; CDR3aa: CASSLRPPAKNTQYF
j_gene: TRBJ2-5; v_gene: TRBV19; abundance: medium-sized; d_gene: -; CDR3nt: TGTGCCAGTGGGGGAGTAGCGGTGGGGCAAGAGACCCAGTACTTC; CDR3aa: CASGGVAVGQETQYF
j_gene: TRBJ2-5; v_gene: TRBV20-1; abundance: few; d_gene: -; CDR3nt: TGCAGTGCTAGCAAGTCTAGCGAGACCCAGTACTTC; CDR3aa: CSASKSSETQYF
j_gene: TRBJ2-2; v_gene: TRBV29-1; abundance: large; d_gene: TRBD2; CDR3nt: TGCAGCGTTACGACTAGCGGGAGTAAGAACACCGGGGAGCTGTTTTTT; CDR3aa: CSVTTSGSKNTGELFF
j_gene: TRBJ2-1; v_gene: TRBV14; abundance: few; d_gene: -; CDR3nt: TGTGCCAGCAGCCAAGGCATTTTGACCCTCGGTAGTGAGCAGTTCTTC; CDR3aa: CASSQGILTLGSEQFF
j_gene: TRBJ2-1; v_gene: TRBV7-2; abundance: -; d_gene: TRBD2; CDR3nt: TGTGCCAGCAGCTCCAATAGGCTAGCGGGAGTTTTGGATGAGCAGTTCTTC; CDR3aa: CASSSNRLAGVLDEQFF
j_gene: TRBJ2-3; v_gene: TRBV10-2; abundance: few; d_gene: -; CDR3nt: TGCGCCAGCAGTGAGTCGACCGTTAGCACAGATACGCAGTATTTT; CDR3aa: CASSESTVSTDTQYF
j_gene: TRBJ2-7; v_gene: TRBV27; abundance: -; d_gene: -; CDR3nt: TGTGCCAGCAGTTTATACAGGGAAGGATACGAGCAGTACTTC; CDR3aa: CASSLYREGYEQYF
j_gene: TRBJ2-3; v_gene: TRBV5-1; abundance: medium-sized; d_gene: TRBD1; CDR3nt: TGCGCCAGCAGCCTTGGACAGGACGCAGATACGCAGTATTTT; CDR3aa: CASSLGQDADTQYF
j_gene: TRBJ2-1; v_gene: TRBV6-5; abundance: -; d_gene: TRBD2; CDR3nt: TGTGCCAGCAGGACGGGACTAGCGGGAGCGGGCCACAATGAGCAGTTCTTC; CDR3aa: CASRTGLAGAGHNEQFF
j_gene: TRBJ2-3; v_gene: TRBV6-4; abundance: medium-sized; d_gene: -; CDR3nt: TGTGCCAGCAGAACCCGGGACTCCACAGATACGCAGTATTTT; CDR3aa: CASRTRDSTDTQYF
j_gene: TRBJ2-2; v_gene: TRBV7-2; abundance: few; d_gene: -; CDR3nt: TGTGCCAGCAGCTTAGCCGGACTGGCCGGGGAGCTGTTTTTT; CDR3aa: CASSLAGLAGELFF
j_gene: TRBJ2-7; v_gene: TRBV7-6; abundance: -; d_gene: TRBD1; CDR3nt: TGTGCCAGCAGCTTAGCCGGGACAGGGGGCCACGAGCAGTACTTC; CDR3aa: CASSLAGTGGHEQYF
j_gene: TRBJ2-1; v_gene: TRBV7-9; abundance: few; d_gene: -; CDR3nt: TGTGCCAGCAGACTAGGTCTCGAGCAGTTCTTC; CDR3aa: CASRLGLEQFF
j_gene: TRBJ2-2; v_gene: TRBV12-3/TRBV12-4; abundance: medium-sized; d_gene: -; CDR3nt: TGTGCCAGCAGTCGGGGGACCGGGGAGCTGTTTTTT; CDR3aa: CASSRGTGELFF
j_gene: TRBJ2-1; v_gene: TRBV5-6; abundance: -; d_gene: TRBD2; CDR3nt: TGTGCCAGCAGGCTTCTTCACAAGGGCGGGAGGGACAATGAGCAGTTCTTC; CDR3aa: CASRLLHKGGRDNEQFF
j_gene: TRBJ2-1; v_gene: TRBV12-3/TRBV12-4; abundance: medium-sized; d_gene: TRBD2; CDR3nt: TGTGCCAGCAGTCCCCTGGGAGCGGGAGGGCGGGATGAGCAGTTCTTC; CDR3aa: CASSPLGAGGRDEQFF
j_gene: TRBJ2-3; v_gene: TRBV30; abundance: medium-sized; d_gene: -; CDR3nt: TGTGCCTGGAGTTACCGGCGGGCGGGAGATACGCAGTATTTT; CDR3aa: CAWSYRRAGDTQYF
j_gene: TRBJ1-6; v_gene: TRBV7-2; abundance: -; d_gene: -; CDR3nt: TGTGCCAGCAGCTTAGACGGGAGCTCCTATAATTCACCCCTCCACTTT; CDR3aa: CASSLDGSSYNSPLHF
j_gene: TRBJ1-5; v_gene: TRBV7-9; abundance: -; d_gene: -; CDR3nt: TGTGCCAGCAGCTTAGAGGGGTATCAGCCCCAGCATTTT; CDR3aa: CASSLEGYQPQHF
j_gene: TRBJ2-7; v_gene: TRBV7-2; abundance: -; d_gene: -; CDR3nt: TGTGCCAGCAGCTCCCGCCGGGGTCGGGGTACAACCTACGAGCAGTACTTC; CDR3aa: CASSSRRGRGTTYEQYF
j_gene: TRBJ1-2; v_gene: TRBV18; abundance: medium-sized; d_gene: -; CDR3nt: TGTGCCAGCCCTGTGTGGACTATCCCGCTGCAGACTAACTATGGCTACACCTTC; CDR3aa: CASPVWTIPLQTNYGYTF
j_gene: TRBJ2-3; v_gene: TRBV20-1; abundance: few; d_gene: -; CDR3nt: TGCAGTGCAAGGCTGGGGAGCACAGATACGCAGTATTTT; CDR3aa: CSARLGSTDTQYF
j_gene: TRBJ2-7; v_gene: TRBV19; abundance: medium-sized; d_gene: -; CDR3nt: TGTGCCAGTAGTATCGCCGGGACCACCTACGAGCAGTACTTC; CDR3aa: CASSIAGTTYEQYF
j_gene: TRBJ1-5; v_gene: TRBV20-1; abundance: -; d_gene: TRBD1; CDR3nt: TGCAGTGCTCAGAGAGGGGGCGCCTATAGCAATCAGCCCCAGCATTTT; CDR3aa: CSAQRGGAYSNQPQHF
j_gene: TRBJ1-2; v_gene: TRBV5-4; abundance: -; d_gene: -; CDR3nt: TGTGCCAGCAGCTTTGGAGCGATACGCTACTATGGCTACACCTTC; CDR3aa: CASSFGAIRYYGYTF
j_gene: TRBJ2-2; v_gene: TRBV6-5; abundance: -; d_gene: TRBD2; CDR3nt: TGTGCCAGCAGCCGGAGCGGGAGGGCGGGCACCGGGGAGCTGTTTTTT; CDR3aa: CASSRSGRAGTGELFF
j_gene: TRBJ1-2; v_gene: TRBV2; abundance: -; d_gene: TRBD1; CDR3nt: TGTGCCAGCAGTGGACAGGGAAGGAACTATGGCTACACCTTC; CDR3aa: CASSGQGRNYGYTF
j_gene: TRBJ2-7; v_gene: TRBV20-1; abundance: -; d_gene: TRBD2; CDR3nt: TGCAGTGCTTCCCCGGGGGGCGAGCAGTACTTC; CDR3aa: CSASPGGEQYF
j_gene: TRBJ2-3; v_gene: TRBV27; abundance: medium-sized; d_gene: -; CDR3nt: TGTGCCAGCAGTTTGGGGCTAACCCCTAGCACAGATACGCAGTATTTT; CDR3aa: CASSLGLTPSTDTQYF
j_gene: TRBJ1-1; v_gene: TRBV7-9; abundance: -; d_gene: -; CDR3nt: TGTGCCAGCAGCTCGGACACTGAAGCTTTCTTT; CDR3aa: CASSSDTEAFF
j_gene: TRBJ2-7; v_gene: TRBV6-5; abundance: medium-sized; d_gene: TRBD2; CDR3nt: TGTGCCAGCACCCCCGGGACTAGCGGGAAAGGGCCCTTTGGCGAGCAGTACTTC; CDR3aa: CASTPGTSGKGPFGEQYF
j_gene: TRBJ2-1; v_gene: TRBV10-1; abundance: few; d_gene: -; CDR3nt: TGCGCCAGCAATAGGGGCTACAATGAGCAGTTCTTC; CDR3aa: CASNRGYNEQFF
j_gene: TRBJ1-5; v_gene: TRBV12-3/TRBV12-4; abundance: few; d_gene: -; CDR3nt: TGTGCCAGCAGTTTTGGCCCGCTTAGGGGGGATCAGCCCCAGCATTTT; CDR3aa: CASSFGPLRGDQPQHF
j_gene: TRBJ2-5; v_gene: TRBV15; abundance: medium-sized; d_gene: -; CDR3nt: TGTGCCACCAGCAGAGACCCCGGGCAAGAGACCCAGTACTTC; CDR3aa: CATSRDPGQETQYF
j_gene: TRBJ2-7; v_gene: TRBV15; abundance: medium-sized; d_gene: -; CDR3nt: TGTGCCACCAGCAGAGATCAGGGACCCTACGAGCAGTACTTC; CDR3aa: CATSRDQGPYEQYF